One and the same sample provided the 22 T cell receptor beta chains below, sequenced in a study of regulatory T cells in long-lasting Graves disease. Stated time point: persistent/refractory GD, antithyroid drugs over 5 years with positive TRAb. PBMC RNA was the source of the TCR library. HTBI primers from iRepertoire and Arm-PCR of CDR3 regions yielded the TCR beta libraries. TCRdb redid the calling of the multiplex PCR reads with MiXCR, one entry per CDR3 protein. The sample carries hundreds of thousands of distinct CDR3 sequences, around 21% recorded once. Here the sequenced sample was peripheral blood mononuclear cells (PBMCs), taken when the disease was refractory, from a patient treated with antithyroid drugs. These receptors all come from a female donor with Graves disease.

The sample holds a few counts of this clonotype. This sequence joins TRBV19 and TRBJ1-1, with a weak D call TRBD1 (5 bases). The ends were cut back, 7 bases at V and 1 base at J, with 10 bases in the middle. This CDR3 region has 13 residues. Germline CDR1 and CDR2: LNHDA and SQIVND (reference sequence). The CDR3 reads CASMRGANTEAFF. CDR3 nucleotides: TGTGCCAGTATGAGGGGCGCGAACACTGAAGCTTTCTTT.

The chain is built from TRBV10-2 and TRBJ1-1; D not resolved. V gave up 3 bases and J gave up 12 bases, with 17 bases separating them. There are 13 residues in the CDR3. CDR1 WSHSY and CDR2 SAAADI come from the germline V gene. The CDR3 loop reads CASSEIVGSVSFF. CDR3 in DNA: TGCGCCAGCAGTGAAATCGTAGGCTCGGTGTCTTTCTTT.

This clonotype has ten or more counts. The rearrangement uses TRBV7-2 and TRBJ2-7, with 8 bases that match TRBD1. The germline V gene encodes CDR1 SGHTA and CDR2 FQGNSA. The CDR3 loop spans 14 amino acids. With 5 bases clipped from V and 2 bases from J, the junction kept 5 bases outside the gene matches. CDR3 sequence: CASSTRQGTYEQYF. CDR3 nucleotides: TGTGCCAGCAGCACTCGACAGGGGACCTACGAGCAGTACTTC. Based on the CDR3 plus reference TRBV7-2 and TRBJ2-7, the full variable domain is GAGVSQSPSNKVTEKGKDVELRCDPISGHTALYWYRQSLGQGLEFLIYFQGNSAPDKSGLPSDRFSAERTGGSVSTLTIQRTQQEDSAVYLCASSTRQGTYEQYFGPGTRLTVT.

The chain is built from TRBV6-4 and TRBJ2-1; 12 bases are shared with TRBD2. CDR1 MRHNA and CDR2 SNTAGT come from the germline V gene. This CDR3 spans 16 amino acids. The V and J ends lost 4 bases and 7 bases, in that order; junction bases with no gene match: 8. The CDR3, as DNA: TGTGCCAGCAGTGCTGAACTAGCGGGAGGAACTAATGAGCAGTTCTTC. Its translation: CASSAELAGGTNEQFF.

V gene TRBV27 combines with J gene TRBJ2-7; 8 bases line up with TRBD1. J gave up 0 bases and V 4 bases, and 2 bases lay outside the gene matches. The CDR3 totals 14 residues. Looked up from germline, CDR1 is MNHEY and CDR2 is SMNVEV (reference sequence). CDR3 coding DNA: TGTGCCAGCAGTTCAGGGGGCCTCTCCTACGAGCAGTACTTC. Its protein is CASSSGGLSYEQYF.

This clonotype was seen many times. The chain has TRBV7-9 and TRBJ2-7, with 8 bases identical to TRBD2. Germline CDR1 and CDR2: SEHNR and FQNEAQ (reference sequence). This CDR3 has 14 residues. The V gene end was trimmed by 7 bases and the J gene end by 6 bases; junction bases not matched to a gene: 11. CDR3 nucleotides: TGTGCCAGCACCAAGCGGGAGCTGAGGCTCGAGCAGTACTTC. Translated, it gives CASTKRELRLEQYF.

V is TRBV12-5 and J is TRBJ2-1; 9 positions match TRBD2. Germline CDR1 is LGHNT and CDR2 is FRNRAP. J was trimmed by 9 bases and V by 3 bases; bases with no gene match: 15. CDR3 length equals 17 residues. The CDR3 protein is CASGLDPSGAPGSEQFF. The CDR3 DNA follows: TGTGCTAGTGGTTTAGACCCTAGCGGGGCTCCTGGGAGTGAGCAGTTCTTC.

The table lists this clonotype with many counts. The chain carries TRBV28 and TRBJ1-1; no reliable D call. V was shortened by 4 bases and J by 0 bases, with 12 bases between the two germline ends. The CDR3 is 15 amino acids. The germline V gene has CDR1 MDHEN and CDR2 SYDVKM. CDR3 loop: CASSSLSQLNTEAFF. CDR3 bases: TGTGCCAGCAGTTCTCTATCTCAGCTGAACACTGAAGCTTTCTTT.

The sample holds one count of this clonotype. This rearrangement joins TRBV6-1 to TRBJ1-2; tentative D call: TRBD1 (6 bases). Trimming shortened V by 6 bases and J by 2 bases, and 19 bases separated the two germline ends. This CDR3 has 16 amino acids. The germline gives CDR1 MNHNS, CDR2 SASEGT. This CDR3 is CASRTIRGHSNYGYTF. Here the CDR3 DNA reads TGTGCCAGCAGAACTATACGGGGGCATTCCAACTATGGCTACACCTTC.

Concerning this clonotype itself: Given a much more abundant clone one base away, this may be a read error. This sequence joins TRBV28 and TRBJ1-1, with no clear D. There are 16 residues in the CDR3. The V gene's germline CDR1 is MDHEN and CDR2 SYDVKM. CDR3 sequence reads: CASSPTARTRDSEALF. The DNA of the CDR3 is TGTGCCAGCAGTCCTACGGCTCGGACGCGGGATTCTGAAGCTCTCTTT.

This clonotype has ten or more counts. The chain employs TRBV6-1 and TRBJ2-5; TRBD2 might be the D (6 bases). The CDR3 is 16 residues long. Per germline, CDR1 MNHNS and CDR2 SASEGT. Between the trimmed V and J ends, which lost 2 bases and 4 bases, there was a span of 17 bases. The CDR3 region is CASSEWRGPPLETQYF. For the CDR3, the DNA is TGTGCCAGCAGTGAATGGAGGGGCCCCCCGCTAGAGACCCAGTACTTC.

The V gene is TRBV7-9, the J gene TRBJ1-6; possibly TRBD1 for D (5 bases). V was cut by 6 bases and J by 6 bases, with 12 bases left in between. There are 14 residues in the CDR3. Germline V gene data show CDR1 as SEHNR and CDR2 as FQNEAQ (reference sequence). The CDR3 spells CASRTGRTNSPLHF. DNA for the CDR3: TGTGCCAGCAGAACGGGACGGACTAATTCACCCCTCCACTTT.

This clonotype was seen many times. The V and J genes are TRBV15 and TRBJ1-2; the match to TRBD1 covers 8 bases. The V and J ends lost 5 bases and 4 bases, in that order; junction bases with no gene match: 6. This CDR3 is built from 14 residues. Germline values: CDR1 LNHNV, CDR2 YYDKDF (reference sequence). In DNA, the CDR3 is TGTGCCACCAGCCACGACAGGGGCGGCTATGGCTACACCTTC. Translating it yields CATSHDRGGYGYTF.

This clonotype was counted only a few times. The V gene is TRBV7-9, the J gene TRBJ2-2; 10 nucleotides align to TRBD2. The CDR3 contains 18 residues. Germline CDR1 reads SEHNR; CDR2 reads FQNEAQ (reference sequence). Trimming removed 5 bases from V and 6 bases from J; junction bases left unmatched: 15. The CDR3 loop is CASSPTIASGSIPGELFF. The CDR3 DNA sequence: TGTGCCAGCAGCCCTACGATTGCTAGCGGGAGTATACCCGGGGAGCTGTTTTTT.

This clonotype came up once. The chain has TRBV6-2 or TRBV6-3 and TRBJ2-1; D gene unclear. The CDR3 extends over 12 amino acids. Germline V gives CDR1 MNHEY, CDR2 SVGEGT. V was shortened by 10 bases and J by 2 bases, with 9 bases between the two germline ends. The chain's CDR3 is CATQDTYNEQFF. The CDR3 nucleotides are TGTGCCACCCAGGATACCTACAATGAGCAGTTCTTC.

This clonotype was detected many times. J is TRBJ2-5 and V is TRBV10-3, with TRBD2 identical over 9 bases. The ends lost 2 bases at V and 2 bases at J; junction bases unmatched: 9. The CDR3 extends over 17 amino acids. The germline V gene encodes CDR1 ENHRY and CDR2 SYGVKD. The CDR3 loop is CAISEGTTSGLQETQYF. The CDR3 bases are TGTGCCATCAGTGAGGGTACGACTAGCGGACTACAAGAGACCCAGTACTTC.

This clonotype showed up many times. The chain combines TRBV30 with TRBJ1-6; a weak D match, TRBD1 (5 bases). V lost 2 bases and J 7 bases, leaving 15 bases between the germline ends. Germline-derived CDR1 and CDR2 are GTSNPN and SVGIG (reference sequence). The CDR3 has 15 amino acids. CDR3 in DNA: TGTGCCTGGAGTCCCGGGACGGCGAGGAATTCACCCCTCCACTTT. Encoded protein: CAWSPGTARNSPLHF.

This clonotype was observed a few times. This chain uses TRBV20-1 with TRBJ2-4; TRBD2 is a possible D gene (6 bases). Trimming took off 8 bases at V and 3 bases at J, with 8 bases between the two ends. The CDR3 length is 11 residues. Germline loops: CDR1 DFQATT, CDR2 SNEGSKA (reference sequence). CDR3 sequence (DNA): TGCAGTAACGGGGGCAAAAACATTCAGTACTTC. The encoded protein is CSNGGKNIQYF.

This clonotype was seen a few times. V is TRBV30 and J is TRBJ1-1; no firm D call. From germline, CDR1 is GTSNPN and CDR2 SVGIG (reference sequence). V lost 2 bases to trimming and J lost 1 base, with 8 bases between them. The CDR3 loop spans 13 amino acids. The CDR3 coding sequence is TGTGCCTGGAGTTCATCAGGGAACACTGAAGCTTTCTTT. Its protein is CAWSSSGNTEAFF.

The V call is TRBV27, the J call TRBJ2-7, with 7 bases matching TRBD1. The CDR3 covers 14 residues. Germline V CDR1 and CDR2: MNHEY, SMNVEV (reference sequence). V was pared by 0 bases and J by 4 bases, with 3 bases of the junction left unmatched. DNA for the CDR3: TGTGCCAGCAGTTTATCGAGCAGGGGGTACGAGCAGTACTTC. Its protein product is CASSLSSRGYEQYF.

The chain carries TRBV6-2 or TRBV6-3 and TRBJ2-1, with TRBD2 identical over 9 bases. The CDR3 spans 15 residues. The V and J ends lost 8 bases and 4 bases, in that order; junction bases with no gene match: 9. Germline V gene data show CDR1 as MNHEY and CDR2 as SVGEGT. The CDR3 protein is CASQVSSGVYNEQFF. The CDR3 DNA sequence: TGTGCCAGCCAGGTCTCTAGCGGGGTTTACAATGAGCAGTTCTTC.

This clonotype was recorded many times. J is TRBJ2-7 and V is TRBV15; unclear D gene. V was clipped by 5 bases and J by 5 bases, with 10 bases between them. The V gene's germline CDR1 is LNHNV and CDR2 YYDKDF (reference sequence). The CDR3 runs to 12 residues. The CDR3: CATSGLTDEQYF. CDR3 bases: TGTGCCACCAGCGGTCTAACGGACGAGCAGTACTTC.